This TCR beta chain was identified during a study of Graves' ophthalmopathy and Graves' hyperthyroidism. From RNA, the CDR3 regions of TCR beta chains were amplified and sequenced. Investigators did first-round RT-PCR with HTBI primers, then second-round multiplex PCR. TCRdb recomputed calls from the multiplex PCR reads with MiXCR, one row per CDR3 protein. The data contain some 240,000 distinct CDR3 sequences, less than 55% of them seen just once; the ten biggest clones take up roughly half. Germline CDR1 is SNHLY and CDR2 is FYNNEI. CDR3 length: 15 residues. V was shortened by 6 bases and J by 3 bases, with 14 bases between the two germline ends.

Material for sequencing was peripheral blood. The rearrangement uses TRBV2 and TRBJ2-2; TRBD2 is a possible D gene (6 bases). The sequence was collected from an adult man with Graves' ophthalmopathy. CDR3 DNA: TGTGCCAGCAGGGCCTCGCGGGGTGACACCGGGGAGCTGTTTTTT. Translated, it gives CASRASRGDTGELFF.